These T cell receptor beta chains were read from a single sample in a study of early T cells in non-severe SARS-CoV-2 infection. TCRdb re-derived calls from the 5' RACE reads in MiXCR, one entry per CDR3 protein. In the table there are 26,000 or so distinct CDR3 sequences, just over 4% of which are singletons. Specimen: whole blood. The source of these receptors is an adult who was a healthcare worker with PCR-confirmed SARS-CoV-2 infection or an uninfected control (not recorded which). CDR3s include the opening cysteine and the closing phenylalanine or tryptophan. The D gene is left open where the match is weak. The size of a clone is reported for some rows only, either as once, few or many, or as a class for expanded clones.

J | size | V | D | CDR3 | DNA
TRBJ1-1 | many | TRBV7-9 | TRBD1 | CASSQGQLVGAEAFF | TGTGCCAGCAGCCAGGGACAGCTCGTAGGCGCTGAAGCTTTCTTT
TRBJ2-2 | NA | TRBV20-1 | NA | CSASKGIGELFF | TGCAGTGCTTCCAAGGGAATCGGGGAGCTGTTTTTT
TRBJ2-1 | many | TRBV20-1 | TRBD1 | CSAGTGGYNEQFF | TGCAGTGCAGGGACAGGGGGCTACAATGAGCAGTTCTTC
TRBJ2-1 | many | TRBV18 | TRBD2 | CASSPTAGGNEQFF | TGTGCCAGCTCACCCACGGCGGGAGGGAATGAGCAGTTCTTC
TRBJ2-1 | many | TRBV28 | TRBD2 | CASIQGRADYNEQFF | TGTGCCAGCATCCAAGGGAGGGCTGATTACAATGAGCAGTTCTTC
TRBJ1-1 | few | TRBV6-2/TRBV6-3 | TRBD1 | CASSPYRGQNTEAFF | TGTGCCAGCAGTCCCTACAGGGGGCAGAACACTGAAGCTTTCTTT
TRBJ2-3 | many | TRBV20-1 | TRBD2 | CSAVRLAGSTDTQYF | TGCAGTGCTGTCCGGCTAGCGGGGAGCACAGATACGCAGTATTTT
TRBJ2-1 | few | TRBV30 | NA | CAWSDGPREQFF | TGTGCCTGGAGTGATGGACCGCGTGAGCAGTTCTTC
TRBJ2-7 | many | TRBV6-5 | NA | CASSLRGEDRLREQYF | TGTGCCAGTTCTTTGAGGGGGGAGGATAGATTGAGGGAGCAGTACTTC
TRBJ2-3 | NA | TRBV20-1 | TRBD2 | CSARDEVAGGGLTDTQYF | TGCAGTGCTAGAGATGAGGTAGCGGGAGGCGGTTTGACAGATACGCAGTATTTT
TRBJ2-3 | few | TRBV20-1 | NA | CSAKTTFTDTQYF | TGCAGTGCTAAGACTACTTTCACAGATACGCAGTATTTT
TRBJ2-3 | many | TRBV18 | NA | CASSPPPGTPTDTQYF | TGTGCCAGCTCACCACCTCCCGGGACGCCCACAGATACGCAGTATTTT
TRBJ2-5 | NA | TRBV6-1 | TRBD2 | CASSEGLAGGQETQYF | TGTGCCAGCAGTGAAGGACTAGCGGGAGGGCAGGAGACCCAGTACTTC
TRBJ1-1 | medium-sized | TRBV5-1 | NA | CASSLANGQGAFF | TGCGCCAGCAGCTTGGCTAATGGCCAGGGAGCTTTCTTT
TRBJ2-1 | many | TRBV2 | TRBD2 | CASIRLAGYNEQFF | TGTGCCAGCATTAGACTAGCGGGCTACAATGAGCAGTTCTTC
TRBJ2-2 | many | TRBV5-1 | NA | CASSKYSGYTGELFF | TGCGCCAGCAGCAAATATAGCGGATACACCGGGGAGCTGTTTTTT
TRBJ2-1 | NA | TRBV11-2 | TRBD2 | CASSSTSGSNEQFF | TGTGCCAGCAGCTCAACTAGCGGGAGTAATGAGCAGTTCTTC
TRBJ2-2 | many | TRBV11-3 | TRBD2 | CASSLGLAGVTGELFF | TGTGCCAGCAGCTTAGGGCTAGCGGGAGTAACCGGGGAGCTGTTTTTT
TRBJ2-5 | many | TRBV20-1 | NA | CSANHRDGETQYF | TGCAGTGCGAATCACAGGGACGGAGAGACCCAGTACTTC
TRBJ1-1 | many | TRBV5-1 | NA | CASSLLGLRENTEAFF | TGCGCCAGCAGCTTGCTGGGGCTACGAGAGAACACTGAAGCTTTCTTT
TRBJ1-1 | many | TRBV7-9 | NA | CASSLEGGTEAFF | TGTGCCAGCAGCTTGGAGGGTGGCACTGAAGCTTTCTTT
TRBJ1-1 | many | TRBV7-3 | NA | CASSFESGQNTEAFF | TGTGCCAGCAGCTTCGAATCGGGACAGAACACTGAAGCTTTCTTT
TRBJ2-1 | many | TRBV12-3/TRBV12-4 | NA | CASSPLSGSSYNEQFF | TGTGCCAGCAGTCCTCTTAGCGGCAGCTCCTACAATGAGCAGTTCTTC
TRBJ1-6 | many | TRBV10-3 | TRBD1 | CASGQGNNSPLHF | TGTGCCAGTGGACAGGGGAACAATTCACCCCTCCACTTT
TRBJ2-3 | many | TRBV5-1 | TRBD2 | CASRSGVSTDTQYF | TGCGCCAGCAGGAGCGGGGTTAGCACAGATACGCAGTATTTT
TRBJ2-3 | many | TRBV29-1 | TRBD2 | CSVERGNTDTQYF | TGCAGCGTTGAGCGGGGGAACACAGATACGCAGTATTTT
TRBJ2-3 | many | TRBV29-1 | NA | CSVEAGSDTQYF | TGCAGCGTTGAGGCAGGGTCAGATACGCAGTATTTT
TRBJ2-5 | many | TRBV6-2/TRBV6-3 | TRBD1 | CASSYLTGQQETQYF | TGTGCCAGCAGTTACTTGACGGGACAGCAAGAGACCCAGTACTTC
TRBJ2-3 | many | TRBV19 | TRBD1 | CASSPGQGDTDTQYF | TGTGCCAGTAGTCCCGGACAGGGCGACACAGATACGCAGTATTTT
TRBJ1-4 | NA | TRBV6-1 | NA | CASSEARAEKLFF | TGTGCCAGCAGTGAGGCTAGGGCTGAAAAACTGTTTTTT
TRBJ2-7 | once | TRBV20-1 | TRBD2 | CSARSGRTFYEQYF | TGCAGTGCCCGTAGCGGGAGGACCTTTTACGAGCAGTACTTC
TRBJ2-1 | many | TRBV7-3 | TRBD2 | CASSFSGGPYNEQFF | TGTGCCAGCAGCTTTAGCGGGGGGCCCTACAATGAGCAGTTCTTC
TRBJ1-3 | many | TRBV20-1 | NA | CSARERGTASGNTIYF | TGCAGTGCTAGAGAGCGAGGCACAGCATCTGGAAACACCATATATTTT
TRBJ2-7 | NA | TRBV11-2 | TRBD1 | CASSVNRGPTYEQYF | TGTGCCAGCAGCGTCAACAGGGGGCCCACGTACGAGCAGTACTTC
TRBJ2-7 | many | TRBV29-1 | NA | CSARDGDYEQYF | TGCAGCGCGAGGGACGGCGACTACGAGCAGTACTTC
TRBJ1-1 | many | TRBV6-1 | NA | CASSEGWNAMNTEAFF | TGTGCCAGCAGTGAAGGTTGGAATGCTATGAACACTGAAGCTTTCTTT
TRBJ1-1 | many | TRBV10-3 | TRBD1 | CAISPQGGNTEAFF | TGTGCCATCAGTCCACAGGGGGGGAACACTGAAGCTTTCTTT
TRBJ1-1 | NA | TRBV5-1 | NA | CASSLNSHTEAFF | TGCGCCAGCAGCTTGAACAGCCACACTGAAGCTTTCTTT
TRBJ2-3 | many | TRBV5-8 | NA | CASSLEGTSTDTQYF | TGTGCCAGCAGCTTGGAGGGAACTAGCACAGATACGCAGTATTTT
TRBJ2-3 | many | TRBV5-6 | NA | CASSYRDTQYF | TGTGCCAGCAGCTACAGGGATACGCAGTATTTT
TRBJ2-7 | many | TRBV5-8 | NA | CASSLNRGTEQYF | TGTGCCAGCAGCTTAAATCGGGGAACCGAGCAGTACTTC
TRBJ2-1 | many | TRBV2 | TRBD2 | CASSRSGSGYNEQFF | TGTGCCAGCAGTCGTAGCGGGAGTGGGTACAATGAGCAGTTCTTC
TRBJ1-3 | many | TRBV10-3 | TRBD1 | CAIRGTAPSGNTIYF | TGTGCCATTAGGGGGACAGCACCCTCTGGAAACACCATATATTTT
TRBJ1-5 | many | TRBV9 | NA | CASSSSGDVQPQHF | TGTGCCAGCAGCTCCTCAGGGGACGTTCAGCCCCAGCATTTT
TRBJ1-1 | many | TRBV18 | TRBD1 | CASSPLFDRGPPNTEAFF | TGTGCCAGCTCACCACTTTTCGACAGGGGGCCTCCGAACACTGAAGCTTTCTTT
TRBJ2-7 | NA | TRBV7-9 | NA | CASIHGDRSSYEQYF | TGTGCCAGCATACATGGGGATAGGAGCTCCTACGAGCAGTACTTC
TRBJ2-5 | NA | TRBV20-1 | TRBD1 | CSPKGARGETQYF | TGCAGCCCCAAGGGGGCCAGGGGCGAGACCCAGTACTTC
TRBJ2-1 | many | TRBV5-4 | NA | CASSLEASSSYNEQFF | TGTGCCAGCAGCTTGGAGGCATCCTCCTCCTACAATGAGCAGTTCTTC
TRBJ2-7 | many | TRBV19 | TRBD2 | CASSPRLARSDYEQYF | TGTGCCAGTAGTCCTCGACTAGCGAGATCAGATTACGAGCAGTACTTC
TRBJ2-3 | many | TRBV10-3 | NA | CAISESGSDTQYF | TGTGCCATCAGTGAGTCCGGCTCAGATACGCAGTATTTT
TRBJ1-2 | NA | TRBV3-1 | NA | CASSLRGKSGYTF | TGTGCCAGCAGCCTACGGGGGAAGTCGGGCTACACCTTC
TRBJ2-7 | NA | TRBV4-2 | NA | CASSAGTGTPVTYEQYF | TGTGCCAGCAGCGCTGGAACCGGGACTCCCGTAACCTACGAGCAGTACTTC
TRBJ2-2 | NA | TRBV20-1 | NA | CSARLGAETGELFF | TGCAGTGCTAGACTCGGGGCCGAGACCGGGGAGCTGTTTTTT
TRBJ2-5 | NA | TRBV27 | NA | CASSSPGTETQYF | TGTGCCAGCAGTTCCCCAGGCACGGAGACCCAGTACTTC
TRBJ2-7 | NA | TRBV20-1 | NA | CSARDQGSSYEQYF | TGCAGTGCTAGAGACCAAGGGTCCTCCTACGAGCAGTACTTC
TRBJ1-1 | few | TRBV10-1 | NA | CASSESNREAFF | TGCGCCAGCAGTGAGTCGAATCGTGAAGCTTTCTTT
TRBJ2-3 | NA | TRBV29-1 | NA | CSVEEQASVTDTQYF | TGCAGCGTTGAAGAGCAGGCTAGCGTCACAGATACGCAGTATTTT
TRBJ1-6 | NA | TRBV9 | NA | CASSPRRGPESPLHF | TGTGCCAGCAGCCCCCGCAGGGGCCCTGAATCACCCCTCCACTTT
TRBJ1-2 | many | TRBV6-2/TRBV6-3 | NA | CASSYGRNGYTF | TGTGCCAGCAGTTACGGCAGGAATGGCTACACCTTC